These T cell receptor beta chains were read from a single sample in a study of blood T cell repertoires in COVID-19. Clones were read by immunoSEQ multiplex PCR, and TCRdb kept only the in-frame ones, dropping some. Counted here are 35,000 to 50,000 clones, approximately 81% occurring once; the ten biggest clones make up 4% to 5.5%. Sequenced material: peripheral blood. Receptor source: a woman between 65 and 79 years old with acute or convalescent COVID-19. The CDR3 runs from the conserved cysteine through the conserved F or W. A D gene is named only where the DNA matches it firmly. For some rows the clone size is stated as once, few or many, or as a class when expanded; others skip it.

D	V	size	J	CDR3	DNA
-	TRBV14	-	TRBJ2-5	CASSQVLGLQSQETQYF	TGTGCCAGCAGCCAAGTTTTGGGTTTACAGTCCCAAGAGACCCAGTACTTC
-	TRBV9	-	TRBJ2-5	CASSVGAGRETQYF	TGTGCCAGCAGCGTAGGCGCAGGGAGGGAGACCCAGTACTTC
-	TRBV7-3	-	TRBJ1-1	CASSLTGRSTEAFF	TGTGCCAGCAGCTTAACGGGGCGGTCTACTGAAGCTTTCTTT
-	TRBV18	-	TRBJ1-6	CASSPRMTAWSPLHF	TGTGCCAGCTCACCACGGATGACAGCATGGTCACCCCTCCACTTT
TRBD1	TRBV28	-	TRBJ1-4	CASNTGPGTGGEKLFF	TGTGCCAGCAACACAGGCCCCGGGACAGGGGGTGAAAAACTGTTTTTT
TRBD1	TRBV28	-	TRBJ1-4	CASRTGNEKLFF	TGTGCCAGCCGGACAGGGAATGAAAAACTGTTTTTT
TRBD1	TRBV5-1	few	TRBJ1-4	CASSISGGANEKLFF	TGCGCCAGCAGCATTTCAGGGGGCGCGAATGAAAAACTGTTTTTT
-	TRBV24-1	-	TRBJ2-7	CATSDSQGRGRYEQYF	TGTGCCACCAGTGATTCCCAGGGTAGGGGAAGATACGAGCAGTACTTC
-	TRBV6-2/TRBV6-3	-	TRBJ2-1	CASSYLGTNNEQFF	TGTGCCAGCAGTTATCTCGGGACAAACAATGAGCAGTTCTTC
TRBD1	TRBV7-3	-	TRBJ1-2	CASSSDRDHGYTF	TGTGCCAGCAGCTCGGACAGGGACCATGGCTACACCTTC
-	TRBV24-1	-	TRBJ1-2	CATSDPGLYSGGYTF	TGTGCCACCAGTGACCCCGGACTTTACTCTGGTGGCTACACCTTC
-	TRBV9	-	TRBJ2-5	CASSVDKETQYF	TGTGCCAGCAGCGTAGACAAAGAGACCCAGTACTTC
-	TRBV18	-	TRBJ2-2	CASSSQVPGELFF	TGTGCCAGCTCGAGCCAGGTTCCCGGGGAGCTGTTTTTT
TRBD1	TRBV30	-	TRBJ2-3	CAWRGGTGGRDTQYF	TGTGCCTGGCGGGGGGGGACAGGGGGCAGGGATACGCAGTATTTT
-	TRBV6-5	-	TRBJ2-2	CASIVSLDTGELFF	TGTGCCAGCATCGTTAGCCTTGACACCGGGGAGCTGTTTTTT
-	TRBV6-5	-	TRBJ1-1	CASSYPTGRTEAFF	TGTGCCAGCAGTTACCCGACAGGTCGGACTGAAGCTTTCTTT
-	TRBV12-3/TRBV12-4	-	TRBJ2-7	CASSLSGSYEQYF	TGTGCCAGCAGTTTGTCGGGCTCCTACGAGCAGTACTTC
TRBD2	TRBV5-4	-	TRBJ2-1	CASSSGGTSGSDNEQFF	TGTGCCAGCAGCTCTGGGGGGACTAGCGGGAGTGACAATGAGCAGTTCTTC
TRBD1	TRBV27	-	TRBJ2-7	CASSLTGQGSGEQYF	TGTGCCAGCAGTTTGACGGGACAGGGGTCCGGCGAGCAGTACTTC
TRBD2	TRBV28	few	TRBJ2-1	CASRRTSGYNEQFF	TGTGCCAGCAGAAGGACTAGCGGATACAATGAGCAGTTCTTC
TRBD2	TRBV5-1	-	TRBJ2-1	CASSLLAGGLNEQFF	TGCGCCAGCAGCCTCCTAGCGGGAGGGCTGAATGAGCAGTTCTTC
TRBD2	TRBV7-2	-	TRBJ2-1	CASSGGTSGSQNEQFF	TGTGCCAGCAGCGGTGGGACTAGCGGGAGTCAGAATGAGCAGTTCTTC
-	TRBV18	-	TRBJ2-2	CASSNGPGVHSNTGELFF	TGTGCCAGCTCTAATGGACCAGGGGTGCACTCGAACACCGGGGAGCTGTTTTTT
-	TRBV27	-	TRBJ2-3	CASSPNYRRTDTQYF	TGTGCCAGCAGTCCGAACTACCGGAGGACAGATACGCAGTATTTT
-	TRBV12-3/TRBV12-4	-	TRBJ2-5	CASSLGQQETQYF	TGTGCCAGCAGTTTAGGGCAGCAAGAGACCCAGTACTTC
TRBD2	TRBV18	-	TRBJ2-3	CASSLSPGGPRTDTQYF	TGTGCCAGCTCACTATCCCCGGGAGGGCCTCGCACAGATACGCAGTATTTT
-	TRBV12-3/TRBV12-4	once	TRBJ1-4	CASSLVGKLFF	TGTGCCAGCAGTTTAGTGGGCAAACTGTTTTTT
TRBD2	TRBV10-1	-	TRBJ2-7	CASSEGLAGGQSEQYF	TGCGCCAGCAGTGAGGGACTAGCGGGAGGGCAGAGCGAGCAGTACTTC
-	TRBV7-3	-	TRBJ1-2	CASSLSSGIGREGYTF	TGTGCCAGCAGCTTATCCTCAGGGATTGGCCGGGAGGGCTACACCTTC
TRBD1	TRBV7-8	once	TRBJ1-2	CASSLDPRETGPYGYTF	TGTGCCAGCAGCTTAGACCCTAGGGAGACAGGGCCTTATGGCTACACCTTC
-	TRBV28	-	TRBJ1-1	CASSSPLGAPGFKTEAFF	TGTGCCAGCAGTTCCCCGCTGGGGGCGCCGGGCTTTAAGACTGAAGCTTTCTTT
-	TRBV5-1	-	TRBJ2-3	CASSYAEASTDTQYF	TGCGCCAGCAGCTACGCGGAGGCAAGCACAGATACGCAGTATTTT
-	TRBV9	-	TRBJ1-2	CASSDRSSNYGYTF	TGTGCCAGCAGCGACAGAAGCAGTAACTATGGCTACACCTTC
-	TRBV7-6	-	TRBJ2-3	CASSQPLGGPEDTQYF	TGTGCCAGCAGTCAGCCCTTGGGGGGGCCCGAAGATACGCAGTATTTT
-	TRBV9	-	TRBJ2-1	CASSENGLNNEQFF	TGTGCCAGCAGCGAGAACGGACTCAACAATGAGCAGTTCTTC
TRBD2	TRBV10-3	-	TRBJ2-1	CAIGAGTSGRGSYNEQFF	TGTGCCATCGGGGCCGGGACTAGCGGGAGGGGATCCTACAATGAGCAGTTCTTC
-	TRBV4-1	-	TRBJ1-4	CASSQREGGNEKLFF	TGCGCCAGCAGCCAACGGGAGGGGGGTAATGAAAAACTGTTTTTT
-	TRBV23-1	-	TRBJ1-1	CASSQFEDVGAFF	TGCGCCAGCAGTCAATTTGAGGATGTGGGAGCTTTCTTT
-	TRBV10-3	few	TRBJ1-2	CAISGGSPNYGYTF	TGTGCCATCAGTGGAGGCAGCCCTAACTATGGCTACACCTTC